This TCR beta chain was identified during a study of tumor T cells in aggressive B-cell lymphoma. TCRdb's copy holds only in-frame clones and misses some; the assay was immunoSEQ multiplex PCR. Among thousands of clones listed, almost 80% were seen once. This TCR derives from an adult with diffuse large B cell lymphoma. The sequencing sample was made of tumor tissue.

This chain's CDR3 is CAITDKGANYGYTF. The CDR3 DNA sequence: TGTGCCATTACTGATAAAGGGGCGAACTATGGCTACACCTTC. V usage is TRBV10-3 and J usage is TRBJ1-2, with TRBD1 as a possible D gene (5 bases). The CDR3 spans 14 residues. Trimming cost V 9 bases and J 2 bases, with 16 bases left between them. Germline V gene lookup returns CDR1 ENHRY and CDR2 SYGVKD.